The clone carrying this TCR beta chain was detected a few times. Its antigen is still unknown. CDR3 length: 12 amino acids. Trimming took 6 bases from V and 6 from J, leaving 6 bases between them. Germline V gives CDR1 MDHEN, CDR2 SYDVKM. The data are from a study of OX40 agonist ivuxolimab in advanced cancers. Study-wide background: An agonistic anti-OX40 (CD134) antibody, ivuxolimab, was used to treat the patients.

Study-level findings and limits: Clonal expansion among partial responders at 0.1-3.0 mg/kg ranked near the lowest.

Sequencing used immunoSEQ multiplex PCR; TCRdb keeps in-frame clones, though not all of them. The sample has around 76,000 clones, about nine tenths seen once. The chain carries TRBV28 and TRBJ1-6; D ambiguous. The source is an adult with an advanced solid tumor such as melanoma, head and neck, liver or kidney cancer. The specimen was CD4+ or CD8+ T cells sorted from blood, collected in a trial of the OX40 agonist ivuxolimab. In nucleotides, the CDR3 is TGTGCCAGCAGGGATAGTAATTCACCCCTCCACTTT. This codes for CASRDSNSPLHF.